This paragraph reports one TCR beta chain. The data derive from a study of blood T cell repertoires in COVID-19. CDR1 is SGDLS and CDR2 is YYNGEE in the germline V gene. This CDR3 region has 17 residues. The V segment lost 0 bases and the J segment 4 bases; nucleotides outside the gene matches: 10. Source study methods: By means of reference gene primer amplification, nucleated cell counts were estimated. The method was immunoSEQ multiplex PCR; TCRdb's version includes in-frame clones alone and lacks a portion of them. The V and J calls and clone size come from that table; D and trimming were worked out from the DNA. The data hold approximately 170,000 clones, with approximately 86% observed a single time.

The origin of this receptor is a woman of 80 years or more in a cohort sampled during active or convalescent COVID-19. The gene calls are TRBV9 and TRBJ2-1; TRBD2 agrees at 7 bases. The sample taken for sequencing was peripheral blood. This CDR3 reads CASSVANFGGIYNEQFF. The CDR3, as DNA: TGTGCCAGCAGCGTAGCTAATTTCGGGGGGATATACAATGAGCAGTTCTTC.